This T cell receptor beta chain stems from a study of CD8 T cell repertoires and HIV-1 epitope variants. Here immunoSEQ multiplex PCR was the method, and the copy in TCRdb shows in-frame clones only, minus some. Among some 100,000 clones listed, over 70% were seen once. The V end lost 0 bases, the J end lost 0 bases, and 9 bases lay between the germline ends. This CDR3 region has 16 residues. CDR1 and CDR2 from the germline V gene are SGHRS and YFSETQ. Sequencing was carried out using uncultured baseline CD8+ T cells from peripheral blood mononuclear cells (PBMCs). This TCR derives from a male donor with HIV. V usage is TRBV5-1 and J usage is TRBJ2-2; TRBD1 might be the D (5 bases). DNA of the CDR3: TGCGCCAGCAGCTTGGTAGACAGAACGAACACCGGGGAGCTGTTTTTT. The encoded protein is CASSLVDRTNTGELFF.